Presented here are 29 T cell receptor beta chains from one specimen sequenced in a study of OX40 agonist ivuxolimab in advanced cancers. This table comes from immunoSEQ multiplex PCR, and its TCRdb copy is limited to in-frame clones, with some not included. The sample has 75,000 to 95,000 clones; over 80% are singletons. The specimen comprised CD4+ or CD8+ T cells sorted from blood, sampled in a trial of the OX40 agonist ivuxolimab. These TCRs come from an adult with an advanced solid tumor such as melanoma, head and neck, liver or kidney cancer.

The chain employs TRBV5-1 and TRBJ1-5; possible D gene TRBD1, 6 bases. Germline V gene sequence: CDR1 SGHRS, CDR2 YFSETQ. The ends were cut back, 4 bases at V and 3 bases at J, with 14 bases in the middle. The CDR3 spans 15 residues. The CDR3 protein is CASSRTGIPNQPQHF. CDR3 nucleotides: TGCGCCAGCAGCCGAACAGGGATCCCCAATCAGCCCCAGCATTTT.

The CDR3 region is CATRGVSPTDTQYF. The CDR3 DNA reads as TGTGCCACCAGAGGGGTCAGCCCCACAGATACGCAGTATTTT. The chain employs TRBV15 and TRBJ2-3, with TRBD1 as a possible D gene (5 bases). This CDR3 has 14 amino acids. V dropped 6 bases and J dropped 2 bases, with 12 bases sitting between them. Germline CDR1 LNHNV, CDR2 YYDKDF (reference sequence).

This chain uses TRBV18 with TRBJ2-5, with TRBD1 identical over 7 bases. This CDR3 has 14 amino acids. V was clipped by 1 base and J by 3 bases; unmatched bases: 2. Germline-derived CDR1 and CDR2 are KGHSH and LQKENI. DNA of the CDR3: TGTGCCAGCTCACCACAAACAGGGGAAGAGACCCAGTACTTC. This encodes CASSPQTGEETQYF. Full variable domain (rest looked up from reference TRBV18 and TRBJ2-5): NAGVMQNPRHLVRRRGQEARLRCSPMKGHSHVYWYRQLPEEGLKFMVYLQKENIIDESGMPKERFSAEFPKEGPSILRIQQVVRGDSAAYFCASSPQTGEETQYFGPGTRLLVL.

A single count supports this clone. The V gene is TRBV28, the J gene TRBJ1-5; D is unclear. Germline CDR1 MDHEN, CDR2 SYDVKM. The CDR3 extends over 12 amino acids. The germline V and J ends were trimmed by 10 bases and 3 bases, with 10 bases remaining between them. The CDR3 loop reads CATEGNNQPQHF. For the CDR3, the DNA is TGTGCCACCGAGGGTAACAATCAGCCCCAGCATTTT.

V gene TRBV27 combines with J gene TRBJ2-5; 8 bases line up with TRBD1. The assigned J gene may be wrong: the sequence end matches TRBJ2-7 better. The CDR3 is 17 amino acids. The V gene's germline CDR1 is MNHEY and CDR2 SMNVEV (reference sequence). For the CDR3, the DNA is TGTGCCAGCAGGGGGTTTTCAGGGGGCTTGATGGCTTACGAGCAGTACTTC. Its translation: CASRGFSGGLMAYEQYF.

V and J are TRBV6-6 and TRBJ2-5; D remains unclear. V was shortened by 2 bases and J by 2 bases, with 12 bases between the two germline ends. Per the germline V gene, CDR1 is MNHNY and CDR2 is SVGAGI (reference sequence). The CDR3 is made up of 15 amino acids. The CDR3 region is CASSYLGSGQETQYF. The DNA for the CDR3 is TGTGCCAGCAGTTACCTCGGCTCTGGGCAAGAGACCCAGTACTTC.

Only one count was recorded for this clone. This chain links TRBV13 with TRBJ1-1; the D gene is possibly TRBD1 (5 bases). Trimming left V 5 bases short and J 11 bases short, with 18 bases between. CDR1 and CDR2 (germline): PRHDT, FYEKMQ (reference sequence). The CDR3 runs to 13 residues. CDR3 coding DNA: TGTGCCAGCAGCCCTACAGGTGGAATTAGGGCTTTCTTT. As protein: CASSPTGGIRAFF.

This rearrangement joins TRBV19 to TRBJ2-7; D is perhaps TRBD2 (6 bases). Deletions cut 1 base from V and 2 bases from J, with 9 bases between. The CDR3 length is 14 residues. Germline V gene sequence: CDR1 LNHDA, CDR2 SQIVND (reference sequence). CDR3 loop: CASSIAGRTYEQYF. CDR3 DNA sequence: TGTGCCAGTAGTATAGCAGGGAGGACCTACGAGCAGTACTTC.

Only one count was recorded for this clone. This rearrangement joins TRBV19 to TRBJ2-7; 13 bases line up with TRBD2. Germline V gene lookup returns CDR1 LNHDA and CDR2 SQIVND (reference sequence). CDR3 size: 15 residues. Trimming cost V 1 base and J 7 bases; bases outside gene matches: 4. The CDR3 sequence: CASSIGPGLAGEQYF. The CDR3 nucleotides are TGTGCCAGTAGTATAGGCCCGGGACTAGCGGGAGAGCAGTACTTC.

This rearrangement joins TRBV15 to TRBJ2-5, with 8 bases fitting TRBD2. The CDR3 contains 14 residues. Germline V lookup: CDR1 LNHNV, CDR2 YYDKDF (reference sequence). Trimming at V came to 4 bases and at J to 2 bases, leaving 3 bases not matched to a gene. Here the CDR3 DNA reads TGTGCCACCAGCAATTTAGCGGGGCAAGAGACCCAGTACTTC. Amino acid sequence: CATSNLAGQETQYF.

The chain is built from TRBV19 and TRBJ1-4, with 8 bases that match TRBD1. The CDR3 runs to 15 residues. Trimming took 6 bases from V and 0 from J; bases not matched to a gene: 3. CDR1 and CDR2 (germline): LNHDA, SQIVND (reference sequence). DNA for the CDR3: TGTGCCAGTAGAGACAGGGGAGCAACTAATGAAAAACTGTTTTTT. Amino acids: CASRDRGATNEKLFF.

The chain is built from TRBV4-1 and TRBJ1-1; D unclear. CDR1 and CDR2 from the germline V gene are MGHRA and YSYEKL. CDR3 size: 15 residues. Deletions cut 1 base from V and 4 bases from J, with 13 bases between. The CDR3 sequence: CASSQGAGLGTEAFF. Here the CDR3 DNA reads TGCGCCAGCAGCCAAGGGGCGGGGTTGGGCACTGAAGCTTTCTTT.

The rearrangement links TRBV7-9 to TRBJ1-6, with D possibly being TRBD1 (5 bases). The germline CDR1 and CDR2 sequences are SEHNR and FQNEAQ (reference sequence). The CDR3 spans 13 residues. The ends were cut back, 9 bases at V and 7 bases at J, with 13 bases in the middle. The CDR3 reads CASGDVSNSPLHF. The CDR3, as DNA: TGTGCCAGTGGGGACGTATCAAATTCACCCCTCCACTTT.

Here the CDR3 DNA reads TGTGCCAGTAGTATTCTTCTAGGGGACTCCTACGAGCAGTACTTC. It yields the protein CASSILLGDSYEQYF. The chain is built from TRBV19 and TRBJ2-7; D is possibly TRBD1 (5 bases). This CDR3 has 15 amino acids. Between the trimmed V and J ends, which lost 3 bases and 0 bases, there was a span of 12 bases. Germline V gives CDR1 LNHDA, CDR2 SQIVND (reference sequence).

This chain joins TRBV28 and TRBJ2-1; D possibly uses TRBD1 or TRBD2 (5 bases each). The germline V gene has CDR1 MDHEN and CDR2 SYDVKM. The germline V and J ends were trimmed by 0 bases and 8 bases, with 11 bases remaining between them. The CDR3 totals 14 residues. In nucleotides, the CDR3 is TGTGCCAGCAGTTTATGGGGTCGGGGCGATGAGCAGTTCTTC. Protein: CASSLWGRGDEQFF.

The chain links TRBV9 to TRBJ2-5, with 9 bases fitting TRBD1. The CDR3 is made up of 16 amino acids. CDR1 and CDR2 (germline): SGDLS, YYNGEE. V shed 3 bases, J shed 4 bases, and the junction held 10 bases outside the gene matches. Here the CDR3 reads CASSAWGRQGVETQYF. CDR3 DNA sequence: TGTGCCAGCAGCGCTTGGGGGCGACAGGGGGTAGAGACCCAGTACTTC.

The CDR3 here is CASSLAGQGAYNEKLFF. The CDR3 DNA is TGTGCCAGCAGCTTGGCCGGACAGGGGGCCTATAATGAAAAACTGTTTTTT. The chain joins TRBV5-5 to TRBJ1-4; 11 bases match TRBD1. The V gene's germline CDR1 is SGHKS and CDR2 YYEKEE (reference sequence). V trimming: 0 bases; J trimming: 4 bases; junction bases outside the gene matches: 5. The CDR3 sequence is 17 residues long.

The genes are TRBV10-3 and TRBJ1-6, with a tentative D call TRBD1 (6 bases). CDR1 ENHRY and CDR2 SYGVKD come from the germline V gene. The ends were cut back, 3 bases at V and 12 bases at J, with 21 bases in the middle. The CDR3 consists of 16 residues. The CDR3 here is CAISDFHRDTEKPLHF. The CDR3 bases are TGTGCCATCAGTGACTTCCACCGGGACACCGAAAAACCCCTCCACTTT.

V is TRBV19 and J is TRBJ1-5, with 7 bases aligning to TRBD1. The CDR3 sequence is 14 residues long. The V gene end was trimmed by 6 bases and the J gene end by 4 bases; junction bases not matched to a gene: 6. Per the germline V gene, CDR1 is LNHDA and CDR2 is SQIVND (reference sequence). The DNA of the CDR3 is TGTGCCAGTAGGCCTCGGGACAGAAATCAGCCCCAGCATTTT. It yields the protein CASRPRDRNQPQHF.

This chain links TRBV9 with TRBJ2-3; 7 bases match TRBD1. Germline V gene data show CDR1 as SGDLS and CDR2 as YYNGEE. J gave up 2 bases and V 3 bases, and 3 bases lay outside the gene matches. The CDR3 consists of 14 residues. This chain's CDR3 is CASSEGQLTDTQYF. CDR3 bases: TGTGCCAGCAGCGAGGGACAGCTCACAGATACGCAGTATTTT.

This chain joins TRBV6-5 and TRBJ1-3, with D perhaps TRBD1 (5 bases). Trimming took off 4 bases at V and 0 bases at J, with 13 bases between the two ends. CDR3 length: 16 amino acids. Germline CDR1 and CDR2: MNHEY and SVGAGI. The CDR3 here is CASSSIAGASGNTIYF. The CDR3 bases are TGTGCCAGCAGTTCGATCGCCGGGGCCTCTGGAAACACCATATATTTT.

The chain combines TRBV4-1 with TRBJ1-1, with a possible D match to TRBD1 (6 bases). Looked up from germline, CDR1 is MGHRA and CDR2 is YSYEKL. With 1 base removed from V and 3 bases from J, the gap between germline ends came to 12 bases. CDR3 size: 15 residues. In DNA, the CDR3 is TGCGCCAGCAGCCAAGGGGCGGACAGCGACACTGAAGCTTTCTTT. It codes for CASSQGADSDTEAFF.

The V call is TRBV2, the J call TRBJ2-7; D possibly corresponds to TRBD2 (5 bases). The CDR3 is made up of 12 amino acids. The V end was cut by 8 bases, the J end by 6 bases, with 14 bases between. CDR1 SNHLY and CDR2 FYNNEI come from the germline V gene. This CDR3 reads CASGSGGSEQYF. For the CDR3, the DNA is TGTGCCAGCGGGAGCGGTGGCAGCGAGCAGTACTTC.

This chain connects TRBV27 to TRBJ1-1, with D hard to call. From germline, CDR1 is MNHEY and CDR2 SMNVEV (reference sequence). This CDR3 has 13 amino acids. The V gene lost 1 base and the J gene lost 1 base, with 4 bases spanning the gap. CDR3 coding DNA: TGTGCCAGCAGTTTATTTCCGAACACTGAAGCTTTCTTT. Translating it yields CASSLFPNTEAFF.

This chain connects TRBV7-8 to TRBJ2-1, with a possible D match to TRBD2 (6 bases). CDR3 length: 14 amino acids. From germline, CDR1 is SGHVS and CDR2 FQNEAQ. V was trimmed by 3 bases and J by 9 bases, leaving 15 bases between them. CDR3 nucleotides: TGTGCCAGCAGCTTCCCCCGGGACTCCGGTGAGCAGTTCTTC. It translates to CASSFPRDSGEQFF.

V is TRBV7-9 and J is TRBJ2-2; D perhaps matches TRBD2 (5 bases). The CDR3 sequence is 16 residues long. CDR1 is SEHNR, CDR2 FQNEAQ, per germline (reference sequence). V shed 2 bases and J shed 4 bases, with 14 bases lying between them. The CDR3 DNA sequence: TGTGCCAGCAGCTTAAGTTCCGGGAAGGGCACCGGGGAGCTGTTTTTT. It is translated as CASSLSSGKGTGELFF.

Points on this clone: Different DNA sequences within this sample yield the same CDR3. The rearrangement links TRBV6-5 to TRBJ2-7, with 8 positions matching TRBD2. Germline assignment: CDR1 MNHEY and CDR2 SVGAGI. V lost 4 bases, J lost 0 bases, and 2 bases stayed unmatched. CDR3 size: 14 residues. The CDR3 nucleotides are TGTGCCAGCAGTTTAACTAGCGGCTCCTACGAGCAGTACTTC. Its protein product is CASSLTSGSYEQYF.

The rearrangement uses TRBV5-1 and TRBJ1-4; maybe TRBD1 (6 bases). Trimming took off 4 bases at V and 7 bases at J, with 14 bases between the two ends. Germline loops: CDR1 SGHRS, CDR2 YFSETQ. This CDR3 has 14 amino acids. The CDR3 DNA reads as TGCGCCAGCAGCCTCAGCGAGGGGGGTGAAAAACTGTTTTTT. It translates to CASSLSEGGEKLFF.

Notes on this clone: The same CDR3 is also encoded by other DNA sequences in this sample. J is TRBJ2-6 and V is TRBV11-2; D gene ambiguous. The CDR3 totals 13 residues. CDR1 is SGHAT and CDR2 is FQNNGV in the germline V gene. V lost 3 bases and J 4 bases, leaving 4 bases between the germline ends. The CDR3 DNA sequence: TGTGCCAGCAGCTTTGCCGGGGCCAACGTCCTGACTTTC. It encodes CASSFAGANVLTF.